The TCR beta chain under discussion was sequenced for a study of T cell responses to AZD1222 COVID-19 vaccine. The study's findings and limits: A mostly white British donor set with more females was recruited, and clonal diversity was possibly underestimated.

Profiled with immunoSEQ multiplex PCR; TCRdb holds only in-frame clones, not every one. In the table there are about 150,000 clones, about nine tenths of which are singletons. Concerning this clone itself: Its antigen is as yet unknown.

The source of this sequence is an adult who received the AZD1222 COVID-19 vaccine. The starting material was peripheral blood, obtained 28 days after the second AZD1222 dose.

CDR3 region: CAWSLPGRANSPLHF. The CDR3 region has the DNA TGTGCCTGGAGCCTTCCTGGCAGGGCCAATTCACCCCTCCACTTT. V usage is TRBV30 and J usage is TRBJ1-6; tentative D call: TRBD1 (5 bases). Trimming pared 3 bases from V and 7 bases from J, leaving 16 bases between. Germline V gene lookup returns CDR1 GTSNPN and CDR2 SVGIG (reference sequence). The CDR3 contains 15 residues. Combining the CDR3 with reference TRBV30 and TRBJ1-6 gives the whole variable domain SQTIHQWPATLVQPVGSPLSLECTVEGTSNPNLYWYRQAAGRGLQLLFYSVGIGQISSEVPQNLSASRPQDRQFILSSKKLLLSDSGFYLCAWSLPGRANSPLHFGNGTRLTVT.